Listed here are 5 T cell receptor beta chains from one sample, sequenced in a study of metastatic and nonmetastatic thyroid tumors. All patients reached thyroid surgery having received no treatment beforehand. Using MiXCR, TCRdb reanalyzed the PCR reads. The data contain about 30,000 clones, roughly 3.7% of them singletons. The specimen sequenced was blood. The receptors shown here come from a female donor with papillary thyroid cancer or a benign thyroid nodule (not recorded which). Some clones in this sample may be carry-over from other donors' samples.

The genes are TRBV28 and TRBJ2-1, with TRBD1 identical over 11 bases. V was pared by 6 bases and J by 4 bases, with 5 bases of the junction left unmatched. Germline V CDR1 and CDR2: MDHEN, SYDVKM. This CDR3 is built from 15 residues. This chain's CDR3 is CASRGGQGGYNEQFF. Here the CDR3 DNA reads TGTGCCAGCAGGGGGGGACAGGGGGGTTACAATGAGCAGTTCTTC.

The rearrangement links TRBV2 to TRBJ2-3; D perhaps matches TRBD2 (6 bases). V dropped 3 bases and J dropped 1 base, with 11 bases sitting between them. The CDR3 runs 15 residues. CDR1 and CDR2 (germline): SNHLY, FYNNEI. The CDR3 DNA follows: TGTGCCAGCAGTGACGGACTAACCCGCACAGATACGCAGTATTTT. Amino acid sequence: CASSDGLTRTDTQYF. Using reference TRBV2 and TRBJ2-3 for the parts outside the CDR3, the full variable domain is EPEVTQTPSHQVTQMGQEVILRCVPISNHLYFYWYRQILGQKVEFLVSFYNNEISEKSEIFDDQFSVERPDGSNFTLKIRSTKLEDSAMYFCASSDGLTRTDTQYFGPGTRLTVL.

This clone was found many times. The chain carries TRBV4-1 and TRBJ1-3; 7 bases match TRBD1. The CDR3 length is 15 residues. The junction had 7 bases not matched to a gene; V was cut back by 1 base and J by 7 bases. Germline-derived CDR1 and CDR2 are MGHRA and YSYEKL. The CDR3 sequence: CASSQGSGGWNTIYF. The CDR3 bases are TGCGCCAGCAGCCAAGGTTCAGGGGGTTGGAACACCATATATTTT.

As regards this clone: This is likely a read error, given that the CDR3 carries no conserved phenylalanine or tryptophan at its end. This chain joins TRBV11-2 and TRBJ1-1; D is unresolved. This CDR3 spans 13 amino acids. From germline, CDR1 is SGHAT and CDR2 FQNNGV. CDR3 in amino acids: CASSLGRNTAAFC. The CDR3 DNA reads TGTGCCAGCAGCTTAGGCAGGAACACTGCAGCTTTCTGT.

In this sample, this clone turned up many times. The chain has TRBV11-2 and TRBJ1-2, with TRBD1 matching over 11 bases. J gave up 2 bases and V 10 bases, and 6 bases lay outside the gene matches. The CDR3 spans 14 residues. Germline V CDR1 and CDR2: SGHAT, FQNNGV. The CDR3 sequence is CATGDRGYNYGYTF. As DNA, the CDR3 is TGTGCCACCGGGGACAGGGGGTACAACTATGGCTACACCTTC.